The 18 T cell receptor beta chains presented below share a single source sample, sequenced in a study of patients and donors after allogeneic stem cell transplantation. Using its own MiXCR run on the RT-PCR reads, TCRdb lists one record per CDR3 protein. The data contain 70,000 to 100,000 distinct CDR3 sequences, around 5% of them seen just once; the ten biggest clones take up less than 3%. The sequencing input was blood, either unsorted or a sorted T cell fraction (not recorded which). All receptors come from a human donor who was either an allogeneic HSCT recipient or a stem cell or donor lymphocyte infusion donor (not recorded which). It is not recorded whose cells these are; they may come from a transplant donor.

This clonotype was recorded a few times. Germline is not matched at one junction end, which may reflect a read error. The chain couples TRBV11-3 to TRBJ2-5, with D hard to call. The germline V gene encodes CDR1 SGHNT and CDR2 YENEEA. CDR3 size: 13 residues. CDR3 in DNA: TGTGCCAGCAGCTTAGTGGGTCAAGGGACCCAGTACTTC. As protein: CASSLVGQGTQYF.

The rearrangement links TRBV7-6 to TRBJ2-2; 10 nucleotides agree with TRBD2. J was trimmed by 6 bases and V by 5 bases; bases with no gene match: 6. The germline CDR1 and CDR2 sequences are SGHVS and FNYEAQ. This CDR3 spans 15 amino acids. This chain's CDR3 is CASSPSGGASGELFF. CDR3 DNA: TGTGCCAGCAGCCCGAGCGGGGGGGCATCCGGGGAGCTGTTTTTT.

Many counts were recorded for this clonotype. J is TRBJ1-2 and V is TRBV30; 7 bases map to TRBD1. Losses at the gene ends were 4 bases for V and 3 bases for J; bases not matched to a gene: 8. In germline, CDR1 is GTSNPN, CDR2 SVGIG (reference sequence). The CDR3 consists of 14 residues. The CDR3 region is CAWTSVGGYYGYTF. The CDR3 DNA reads TGTGCCTGGACCAGCGTAGGGGGCTACTATGGCTACACCTTC.

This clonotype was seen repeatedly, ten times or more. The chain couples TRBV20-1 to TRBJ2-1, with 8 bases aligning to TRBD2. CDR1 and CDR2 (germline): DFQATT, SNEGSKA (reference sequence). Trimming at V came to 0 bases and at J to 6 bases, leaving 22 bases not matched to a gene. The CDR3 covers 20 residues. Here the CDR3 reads CSARDRLTGRGRGALNEQFF. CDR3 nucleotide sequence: TGCAGTGCTAGAGATCGGTTGACAGGTCGTGGGCGGGGGGCCCTCAATGAGCAGTTCTTC.

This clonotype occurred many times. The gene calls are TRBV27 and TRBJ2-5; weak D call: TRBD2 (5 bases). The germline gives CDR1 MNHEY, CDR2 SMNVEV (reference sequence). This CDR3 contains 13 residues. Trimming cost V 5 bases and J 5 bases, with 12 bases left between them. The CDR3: CASSHRTGETQYF. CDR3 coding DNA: TGTGCCAGCAGTCACCGGACTGGGGAGACCCAGTACTTC.

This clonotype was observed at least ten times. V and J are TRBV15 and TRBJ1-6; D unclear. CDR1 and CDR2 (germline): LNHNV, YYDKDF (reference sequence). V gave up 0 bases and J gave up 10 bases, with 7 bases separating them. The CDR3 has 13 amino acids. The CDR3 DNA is TGTGCCACCAGCAGAGATGTACGCTCACCCCTCCACTTT. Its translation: CATSRDVRSPLHF.

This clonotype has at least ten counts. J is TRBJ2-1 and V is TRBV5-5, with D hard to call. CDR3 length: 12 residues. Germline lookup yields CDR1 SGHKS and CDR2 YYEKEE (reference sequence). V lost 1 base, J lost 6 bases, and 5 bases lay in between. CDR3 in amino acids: CASSLMGNEQFF. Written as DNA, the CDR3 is TGTGCCAGCAGCTTGATGGGCAATGAGCAGTTCTTC.

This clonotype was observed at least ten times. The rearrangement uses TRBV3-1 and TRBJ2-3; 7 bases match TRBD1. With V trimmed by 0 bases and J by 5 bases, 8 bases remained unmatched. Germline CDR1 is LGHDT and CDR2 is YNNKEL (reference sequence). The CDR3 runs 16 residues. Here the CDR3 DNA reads TGTGCCAGCAGCCAAGACGGACAGGACCGGGGAGATACGCAGTATTTT. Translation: CASSQDGQDRGDTQYF.

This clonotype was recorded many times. The CDR3 protein is CASSGLAGTGVGEQFF. The CDR3 DNA sequence: TGCGCCAGTTCGGGACTAGCGGGAACGGGAGTCGGTGAGCAGTTCTTC. V is TRBV5-1 and J is TRBJ2-1; 13 nucleotides align to TRBD2. The V gene's germline CDR1 is SGHRS and CDR2 YFSETQ. The CDR3 contains 16 residues. V trimming: 8 bases; J trimming: 9 bases; junction bases outside the gene matches: 14.

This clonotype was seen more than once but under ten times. The CDR3 DNA reads TGTGCCAGCAGTTACTTGCCTGGAAACTATGGCTACACCTTC. Protein: CASSYLPGNYGYTF. V is TRBV6-5 and J is TRBJ1-2; no firm D call. The germline V gene has CDR1 MNHEY and CDR2 SVGAGI. The V end was cut by 1 base, the J end by 2 bases, with 8 bases between. The CDR3 sequence is 14 residues long.

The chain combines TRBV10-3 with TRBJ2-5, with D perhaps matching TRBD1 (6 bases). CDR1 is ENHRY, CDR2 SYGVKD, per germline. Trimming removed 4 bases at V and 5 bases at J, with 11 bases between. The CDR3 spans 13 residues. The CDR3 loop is CAISVGQGETQYF. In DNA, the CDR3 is TGTGCCATCAGTGTGGGCCAGGGGGAGACCCAGTACTTC.

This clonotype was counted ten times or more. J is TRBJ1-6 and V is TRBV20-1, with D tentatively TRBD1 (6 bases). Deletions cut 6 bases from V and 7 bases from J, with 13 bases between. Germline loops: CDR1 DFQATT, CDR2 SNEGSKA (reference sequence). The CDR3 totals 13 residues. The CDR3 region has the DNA TGCAGTGCGACGACAGGTCTAAATTCACCCCTCCACTTT. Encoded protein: CSATTGLNSPLHF.

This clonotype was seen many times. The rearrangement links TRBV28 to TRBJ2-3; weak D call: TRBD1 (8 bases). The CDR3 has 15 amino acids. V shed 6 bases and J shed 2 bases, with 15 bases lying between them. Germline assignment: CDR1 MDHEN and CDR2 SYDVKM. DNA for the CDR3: TGTGCCAGCAGGGGAGGGACAGGATTCACAGATACGCAGTATTTT. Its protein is CASRGGTGFTDTQYF.

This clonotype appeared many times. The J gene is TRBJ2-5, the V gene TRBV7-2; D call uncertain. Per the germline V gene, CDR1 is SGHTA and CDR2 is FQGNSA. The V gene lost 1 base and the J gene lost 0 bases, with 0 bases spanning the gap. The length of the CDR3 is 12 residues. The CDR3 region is CASSLDQETQYF. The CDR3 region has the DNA TGTGCCAGCAGCTTAGACCAAGAGACCCAGTACTTC. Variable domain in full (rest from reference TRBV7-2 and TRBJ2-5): GAGVSQSPSNKVTEKGKDVELRCDPISGHTALYWYRQSLGQGLEFLIYFQGNSAPDKSGLPSDRFSAERTGGSVSTLTIQRTQQEDSAVYLCASSLDQETQYFGPGTRLLVL.

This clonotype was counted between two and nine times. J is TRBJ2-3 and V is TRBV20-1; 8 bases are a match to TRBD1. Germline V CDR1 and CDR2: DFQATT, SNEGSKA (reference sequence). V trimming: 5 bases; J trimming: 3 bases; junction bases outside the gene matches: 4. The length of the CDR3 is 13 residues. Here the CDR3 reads CSAPGTGTDTQYF. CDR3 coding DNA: TGCAGTGCTCCCGGGACAGGAACAGATACGCAGTATTTT.

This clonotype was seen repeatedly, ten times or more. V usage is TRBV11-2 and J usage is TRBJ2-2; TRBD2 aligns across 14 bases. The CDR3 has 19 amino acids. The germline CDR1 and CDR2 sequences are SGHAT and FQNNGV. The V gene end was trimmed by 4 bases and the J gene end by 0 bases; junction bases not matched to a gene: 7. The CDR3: CASSSPGLAGVANTGELFF. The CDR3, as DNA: TGTGCCAGCAGCTCCCCGGGACTAGCGGGAGTGGCGAACACCGGGGAGCTGTTTTTT.

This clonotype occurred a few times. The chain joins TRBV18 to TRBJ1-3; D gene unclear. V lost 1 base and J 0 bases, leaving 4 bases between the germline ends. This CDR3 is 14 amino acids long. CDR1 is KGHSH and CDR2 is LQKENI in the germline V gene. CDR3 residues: CASSPQSSGNTIYF. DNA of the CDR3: TGTGCCAGCTCACCACAAAGCTCTGGAAACACCATATATTTT.

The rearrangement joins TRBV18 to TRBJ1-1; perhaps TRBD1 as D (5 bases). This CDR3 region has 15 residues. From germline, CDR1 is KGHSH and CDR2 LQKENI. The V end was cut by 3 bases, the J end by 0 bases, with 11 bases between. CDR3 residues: CASSPSGRVNTEAFF. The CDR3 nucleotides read TGTGCCAGCTCACCGAGCGGCAGGGTGAACACTGAAGCTTTCTTT. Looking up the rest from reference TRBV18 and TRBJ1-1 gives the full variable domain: NAGVMQNPRHLVRRRGQEARLRCSPMKGHSHVYWYRQLPEEGLKFMVYLQKENIIDESGMPKERFSAEFPKEGPSILRIQQVVRGDSAAYFCASSPSGRVNTEAFFGQGTRLTVV.